A selection of T cell receptor beta chains follows, all from one sample in a study of beta chain features in type 1 diabetes. The assay was immunoSEQ multiplex PCR, and TCRdb's table has in-frame clones only and misses some. Altogether hundreds of thousands of clones are present, around 15% being singletons, with the ten largest covering approximately 0.043%. What was sequenced was naive CD4+ T cells from blood. Source of these receptors: a man younger than 35 with type 1 diabetes. Each CDR3 is given with its conserved first and last residue. Fields, in order: V gene, D gene, clone size, J gene, CDR3 protein, CDR3 DNA. D genes are given only for firm matches. Part of the rows lack a size; the others show once, few, many or a class for expanded clones.

TRBV4-1	NA	NA	TRBJ2-5	CASSPRGGPAETQYF	TGCGCCAGCAGCCCTCGCGGGGGCCCGGCGGAGACCCAGTACTTC
TRBV6-5	NA	few	TRBJ1-2	CASSYSDSGYTF	TGTGCCAGCAGTTACTCTGACAGTGGCTACACCTTC
TRBV19	NA	NA	TRBJ1-5	CASSSGLPPQHF	TGTGCCAGTAGTTCAGGGTTGCCGCCCCAGCATTTT
TRBV7-2	NA	few	TRBJ2-4	CASSLAVGTKNIQYF	TGTGCCAGCAGCTTAGCAGTGGGTACCAAAAACATTCAGTACTTC
TRBV7-9	NA	NA	TRBJ1-5	CASSFIGMEPQHF	TGTGCCAGCAGCTTTATCGGGATGGAGCCCCAGCATTTT
TRBV30	NA	few	TRBJ1-1	CAWSNSREAFF	TGTGCCTGGTCTAACAGCCGGGAAGCTTTCTTT
TRBV4-3	NA	few	TRBJ1-5	CASSQDLRQPQHF	TGCGCCAGCAGCCAAGATCTGCGTCAGCCCCAGCATTTT
TRBV28	NA	NA	TRBJ1-2	CASSLADSLAYGYTF	TGTGCCAGCAGTTTGGCGGACAGCCTAGCTTATGGCTACACCTTC
TRBV2	NA	NA	TRBJ2-7	CASSEGGQLAYEQYF	TGTGCCAGCAGTGAAGGTGGGCAGCTCGCCTACGAGCAGTACTTC
TRBV25-1	NA	few	TRBJ2-5	CASSESETQYF	TGTGCCAGCAGTGAATCGGAGACCCAGTACTTC
TRBV15	NA	few	TRBJ2-7	CATSRDGTASSYEQYF	TGTGCCACCAGCAGAGATGGTACAGCCAGCTCCTACGAGCAGTACTTC
TRBV27	NA	NA	TRBJ2-3	CASSKAGTDTQYF	TGTGCCAGCTCTAAGGCAGGCACAGATACGCAGTATTTT
TRBV30	TRBD2	NA	TRBJ2-7	CACPLAGSPDEQYF	TGTGCCTGCCCCCTAGCGGGATCCCCGGACGAGCAGTACTTC
TRBV7-2	NA	few	TRBJ2-1	CASSLPRGGNEQFF	TGTGCCAGCAGCTTACCCAGGGGGGGCAATGAGCAGTTCTTC
TRBV30	NA	few	TRBJ1-2	CAWARGGANYGYTF	TGTGCCTGGGCGCGCGGGGGAGCGAACTATGGCTACACCTTC
TRBV21-1	NA	NA	TRBJ1-1	CASSKVEAFF	TGTGCCAGCAGCAAAGTCGAAGCTTTCTTT
TRBV30	TRBD1	NA	TRBJ1-3	CAWDRGIGNTIYF	TGTGCCTGGGACAGGGGGATCGGAAACACCATATATTTT
TRBV28	NA	few	TRBJ2-7	CASRRASAEQYF	TGTGCCAGCAGACGGGCTAGCGCCGAGCAGTACTTC
TRBV28	NA	NA	TRBJ1-1	CASSLYPVAGVTEAFF	TGTGCCAGCAGTTTATATCCGGTTGCCGGGGTCACTGAAGCTTTCTTT
TRBV7-9	NA	few	TRBJ2-3	CASSVPTDTQYF	TGTGCCAGCAGCGTCCCCACAGATACGCAGTATTTT
TRBV14	NA	NA	TRBJ2-5	CASSQKNGETQYF	TGTGCCAGCAGCCAAAAAAACGGGGAGACCCAGTACTTC
TRBV11-2	NA	NA	TRBJ2-7	CASSQEIQSPHEQYF	TGTGCCAGCAGCCAGGAAATTCAATCCCCCCACGAGCAGTACTTC
TRBV11-1	NA	NA	TRBJ2-1	CASSLDAGTYNEQFF	TGTGCCAGCAGCTTAGACGCCGGGACCTACAATGAGCAGTTCTTC
TRBV6-5	NA	NA	TRBJ2-5	CASSLGQQIKRTQYF	TGTGCCAGCAGTCTGGGACAACAAATAAAGAGAACCCAGTACTTC
TRBV7-9	NA	few	TRBJ2-5	CASSLRTAKETQYF	TGTGCCAGCAGCTTAAGGACAGCCAAAGAGACCCAGTACTTC
TRBV6-6	TRBD2	few	TRBJ2-5	CASGGTSKETQYF	TGTGCCAGCGGAGGGACTAGCAAAGAGACCCAGTACTTC
TRBV11-2	NA	NA	TRBJ1-6	CASSLLSADLPLHF	TGTGCCAGCAGCTTACTGTCAGCCGACCTCCCCCTCCACTTT
TRBV4-2	TRBD1	few	TRBJ2-7	CASSHPDRFYEQYF	TGTGCCAGCAGCCACCCGGACAGGTTCTACGAGCAGTACTTC
TRBV7-2	TRBD1	NA	TRBJ1-5	CASSQGDYQPQHF	TGTGCCAGCAGCCAGGGGGATTATCAGCCCCAGCATTTT
TRBV25-1	NA	few	TRBJ2-7	CASSSDLLVQYF	TGTGCCAGCAGTAGCGACCTCTTAGTGCAGTACTTC
TRBV11-2	NA	few	TRBJ2-1	CASSFKGYNEQFF	TGTGCCAGCAGCTTCAAGGGGTACAATGAGCAGTTCTTC
TRBV7-9	NA	few	TRBJ1-5	CASSLAIGGRGSQPQHF	TGTGCCAGCAGCTTAGCGATCGGGGGCAGGGGCAGTCAGCCCCAGCATTTT
TRBV7-3	TRBD1	NA	TRBJ1-6	CASSRTGVYNSPLHF	TGTGCCAGCAGCAGGACAGGGGTCTATAATTCACCCCTCCACTTT
TRBV7-9	NA	NA	TRBJ1-6	CASSLEGNSPLHF	TGTGCCAGCAGCTTAGAAGGAAATTCACCCCTCCACTTT
TRBV27	TRBD1	NA	TRBJ1-5	CASSFSGQGNQPQHF	TGTGCCAGCAGTTTCTCCGGACAGGGCAATCAGCCCCAGCATTTT
TRBV5-1	TRBD2	NA	TRBJ2-2	CASSQISGRVTGELFF	TGCGCCAGCAGCCAAATTAGCGGGAGAGTCACCGGGGAGCTGTTTTTT
TRBV25-1	NA	few	TRBJ1-2	CASSELETYGYTF	TGTGCCAGCAGTGAACTGGAAACCTATGGCTACACCTTC
TRBV7-6	TRBD2	NA	TRBJ2-1	CASSLTSGGRGEQFF	TGTGCCAGCAGCCTGACTAGCGGGGGGCGCGGGGAGCAGTTCTTC
TRBV5-1	NA	NA	TRBJ2-2	CASRDSNTGELFF	TGCGCCAGCAGGGATTCGAACACCGGGGAGCTGTTTTTT
TRBV7-2	NA	NA	TRBJ1-1	CASSLILAGSGTEAFF	TGTGCCAGCAGCTTAATCCTGGCAGGGTCGGGCACTGAAGCTTTCTTT
TRBV4-2	NA	NA	TRBJ2-7	CASSQEVGRALEQYF	TGTGCCAGCAGCCAAGAGGTGGGCCGGGCCCTGGAGCAGTACTTC
TRBV30	NA	few	TRBJ1-1	CACIPGVMNTEAFF	TGTGCCTGCATACCGGGGGTCATGAACACTGAAGCTTTCTTT
TRBV5-6	NA	NA	TRBJ1-1	CASSLRREAFF	TGTGCCAGCAGCCTCAGACGGGAAGCTTTCTTT
TRBV10-3	NA	few	TRBJ2-1	CAISAGPAYNEQFF	TGTGCCATCAGCGCGGGACCCGCGTACAATGAGCAGTTCTTC
TRBV7-9	TRBD2	NA	TRBJ2-1	CASSLSGNNEQFF	TGTGCCAGCAGCCTTAGCGGGAACAATGAGCAGTTCTTC